A single sample gave rise to the 32 T cell receptor beta chains below, sequenced in a study of T cells after yellow fever vaccination. One entry per CDR3 protein, called by TCRdb with MiXCR from the 5' RACE reads. The data contain 25,000 to 35,000 distinct CDR3 sequences, under 4.5% of them singletons. The sequencing here drew on CD8+ T cells sorted from PBMCs, taken 5 days after the yellow fever booster vaccination. The receptors here all came from a man aged 25-45 years who received the YFV17D yellow fever vaccine.

This clonotype has ten or more counts. The rearrangement uses TRBV5-6 and TRBJ2-1; weak D call: TRBD2 (5 bases). V was pared by 2 bases and J by 8 bases, with 11 bases between. Germline V gene lookup returns CDR1 SGHDT and CDR2 YYEEEE. This CDR3 has 13 residues. This CDR3 is CASSFAGIYEQFF. CDR3 bases: TGTGCCAGCAGCTTTGCGGGCATCTATGAGCAGTTCTTC.

Ten or more counts support this clonotype. This chain connects TRBV29-1 to TRBJ2-3; the D is unclear. Trimming cost V 3 bases and J 4 bases, with 14 bases left between them. The CDR3 covers 14 residues. The V gene's germline CDR1 is SQVTM and CDR2 ANQGSEA. CDR3 coding DNA: TGCAGCGTTGATCAACCTCTAGGCTCAGATACGCAGTATTTT. Translated, it gives CSVDQPLGSDTQYF.

The chain couples TRBV3-1 to TRBJ2-7, with TRBD2 identical over 10 bases. With 5 bases clipped from V and 4 bases from J, the junction kept 11 bases outside the gene matches. Germline V gene lookup returns CDR1 LGHDT and CDR2 YNNKEL (reference sequence). CDR3 length: 16 amino acids. Written as DNA, the CDR3 is TGTGCCAGCAGCTCCCTCGGCACTAGCGGGATTTACGAGCAGTACTTC. Protein product: CASSSLGTSGIYEQYF.

This clonotype was picked up many times. V is TRBV24-1 and J is TRBJ2-3, with a tentative D call TRBD1 (5 bases). Per germline, CDR1 KGHDR and CDR2 SFDVKD. The CDR3 sequence is 13 residues long. Trimming took off 7 bases at V and 4 bases at J, with 11 bases between the two ends. The CDR3 nucleotides read TGTGCCACCAGGCTCCCAGGGTCAGATACGCAGTATTTT. This gives the protein CATRLPGSDTQYF.

This clonotype was counted ten times or more. The chain is built from TRBV12-3 or TRBV12-4 and TRBJ2-1; 9 bases agree with TRBD2. J was trimmed by 4 bases and V by 3 bases; bases with no gene match: 7. The CDR3 has 16 residues. CDR3 in DNA: TGTGCCAGCAGTTTTCCCCGGACTAGCGTATACAATGAGCAGTTCTTC. Its protein product is CASSFPRTSVYNEQFF.

This clonotype was seen many times. This chain joins TRBV11-2 and TRBJ1-4; D is unresolved. The CDR3 is 16 residues long. The germline CDR1 and CDR2 sequences are SGHAT and FQNNGV. Trimming pared 4 bases from V and 0 bases from J, leaving 12 bases between. The CDR3: CASSSAPSTTNEKLFF. In DNA, the CDR3 is TGTGCCAGCAGCTCCGCTCCGTCTACAACTAATGAAAAACTGTTTTTT.

This clonotype was counted ten times or more. One end of the junction fails to match germline, which may point to a read error. V usage is TRBV7-7 and J usage is TRBJ2-5, with D unclear. CDR3 length equals 15 residues. The germline gives CDR1 SSHAT, CDR2 FNYEAQ (reference sequence). The CDR3 protein is CASSPRTQPKETQYF. The CDR3 bases are TGTGCTAGCAGCCCCCGGACCCAGCCTAAGGAGACCCAGTACTTC.

This clonotype was observed at least ten times. The chain carries TRBV6-4 and TRBJ2-1, with 9 bases identical to TRBD1. J lost 9 bases, V lost 7 bases, and 13 bases had no gene match. The CDR3 consists of 15 residues. Germline lookup yields CDR1 MRHNA and CDR2 SNTAGT. The CDR3 is CASMLTTGTGFEQFF. CDR3 nucleotides: TGTGCCAGCATGCTCACTACCGGGACAGGGTTTGAGCAGTTCTTC.

This clonotype was recorded at least ten times. The chain is built from TRBV6-5 and TRBJ1-5; TRBD1 might be the D (6 bases). With 7 bases removed from V and 3 bases from J, the gap between germline ends came to 13 bases. The CDR3 loop spans 14 amino acids. Germline-derived CDR1 and CDR2 are MNHEY and SVGAGI. CDR3 residues: CASNHPGDNQPQHF. CDR3 DNA: TGTGCCAGCAACCACCCAGGGGACAATCAGCCCCAGCATTTT.

This clonotype occurred a few times. The CDR3 sequence is CASSPDGYEQYF. In nucleotides, the CDR3 is TGTGCCAGCAGCCCGGACGGCTACGAGCAGTACTTC. The V and J genes are TRBV7-9 and TRBJ2-7, with unresolved D. Trimming pared 5 bases from V and 3 bases from J, leaving 8 bases between. Germline V gives CDR1 SEHNR, CDR2 FQNEAQ (reference sequence). This CDR3 is 12 amino acids long.

This clonotype was seen at least ten times. The chain uses TRBV6-5 and TRBJ2-2; D uncertain. The CDR3 is 14 amino acids. V gave up 0 bases and J gave up 5 bases, with 7 bases separating them. Germline lookup yields CDR1 MNHEY and CDR2 SVGAGI. CDR3 residues: CASSYSDETGELFF. CDR3 DNA sequence: TGTGCCAGCAGTTACTCGGATGAGACCGGGGAGCTGTTTTTT.

As to this clonotype: A read error may be the cause here, since a much bigger clone is one base away. The rearrangement joins TRBV19 to TRBJ2-7, with D perhaps assigned TRBD1 or TRBD2 (5 bases each). CDR3 length equals 14 residues. CDR1 and CDR2 from the germline V gene are LNHDA and SQIVND (reference sequence). The CDR3 nucleotides are TGTGCCAGGAGTATGGGGACCCTTGGCTACGAGCAGTACTTC. Encoded protein: CARSMGTLGYEQYF. The full variable domain, completed using reference TRBV19 and TRBJ2-7, is DGGITQSPKYLFRKEGQNVTLSCEQNLNHDAMYWYRQDPGQGLRLIYYSQIVNDFQKGDIAEGYSVSREKKESFPLTVTSAQKNPTAFYLCARSMGTLGYEQYFGPGTRLTVT.

This clonotype came up many times. The V call is TRBV18, the J call TRBJ2-1, with D uncertain. Deletions cut 1 base from V and 4 bases from J, with 11 bases between. Germline-derived CDR1 and CDR2 are KGHSH and LQKENI. This CDR3 has 15 residues. CDR3 sequence (DNA): TGTGCCAGCTCACCACGGGCAGTGGGGTACAATGAGCAGTTCTTC. Encoded protein: CASSPRAVGYNEQFF.

This rearrangement joins TRBV9 to TRBJ1-5, with no clear D. Per the germline V gene, CDR1 is SGDLS and CDR2 is YYNGEE. Trimming shortened V by 0 bases and J by 0 bases, and 4 bases separated the two germline ends. CDR3 length: 14 residues. The chain's CDR3 is CASSVGGSNQPQHF. DNA of the CDR3: TGTGCCAGCAGCGTAGGGGGTAGCAATCAGCCCCAGCATTTT. Looking up the rest from reference TRBV9 and TRBJ1-5 gives the full variable domain: DSGVTQTPKHLITATGQRVTLRCSPRSGDLSVYWYQQSLDQGLQFLIQYYNGEERAKGNILERFSAQQFPDLHSELNLSSLELGDSALYFCASSVGGSNQPQHFGDGTRLSIL.

This clonotype has a count of ten or more. V is TRBV5-4 and J is TRBJ2-1; a weak D match, TRBD2 (5 bases). Trimming cost V 6 bases and J 9 bases, with 10 bases left between them. Per the germline V gene, CDR1 is SGHNT and CDR2 is YYREEE (reference sequence). This CDR3 contains 11 residues. CDR3 sequence reads: CASTFEGEQFF. CDR3 bases: TGTGCCAGCACTTTCGAGGGTGAGCAGTTCTTC.

This clonotype was observed at least ten times. The V gene is TRBV12-3 or TRBV12-4, the J gene TRBJ1-2; TRBD1 agrees at 8 bases. V gave up 6 bases and J gave up 4 bases; unmatched junction bases: 7. This CDR3 is built from 14 residues. The DNA of the CDR3 is TGTGCCAGCAGCCTAGGACAGGGACTCTATGGCTACACCTTC. Protein: CASSLGQGLYGYTF.

This clonotype was seen at least ten times. This chain joins TRBV20-1 and TRBJ2-3, with unresolved D. Germline CDR1 reads DFQATT; CDR2 reads SNEGSKA (reference sequence). The CDR3 runs to 14 residues. Deletions cut 5 bases from V and 2 bases from J, with 14 bases between. CDR3 protein: CSAPTELDTDTQYF. The DNA for the CDR3 is TGCAGTGCTCCGACGGAACTCGACACAGATACGCAGTATTTT.

This clonotype was observed at least ten times. The chain joins TRBV9 to TRBJ2-7; 8 positions agree with TRBD2. J gave up 2 bases and V 4 bases, and 8 bases lay outside the gene matches. CDR1 SGDLS and CDR2 YYNGEE come from the germline V gene. CDR3 size: 15 residues. CDR3 sequence reads: CASSSSTSATYEQYF. For the CDR3, the DNA is TGTGCCAGCAGCTCCTCGACTAGCGCAACCTACGAGCAGTACTTC.

This clonotype was detected many times. The chain couples TRBV4-2 to TRBJ2-5; possible D gene TRBD2, 6 bases. Germline CDR1 is LGHNA and CDR2 is YNFKEQ. This CDR3 has 19 amino acids. V dropped 0 bases and J dropped 5 bases, with 25 bases sitting between them. The CDR3 region has the DNA TGTGCCAGCAGCCAAGATCGACTAGGACTCCTCAGCCTCTGGGAGACCCAGTACTTC. Amino acids: CASSQDRLGLLSLWETQYF.

This clonotype was seen a few times. The chain combines TRBV10-1 with TRBJ2-5; no reliable D call. V lost 7 bases and J lost 3, with 6 bases in between. The V gene's germline CDR1 is WNHNN and CDR2 SYGVQD (reference sequence). CDR3 size: 11 residues. Here the CDR3 DNA reads TGCGCCAGCAAGTCGGAAGAGACCCAGTACTTC. It specifies CASKSEETQYF.

This clonotype has a count of ten or more. The V call is TRBV5-4, the J call TRBJ2-1; D unclear. Trimming pared 3 bases from V and 2 bases from J, leaving 15 bases between. This CDR3 is built from 16 residues. Looked up from germline, CDR1 is SGHNT and CDR2 is YYREEE (reference sequence). The DNA of the CDR3 is TGTGCCAGCAGCTCGGCCGATACACAAACCTACAATGAGCAGTTCTTC. Protein sequence: CASSSADTQTYNEQFF.

This clonotype was counted at least ten times. J is TRBJ2-7 and V is TRBV18, with D hard to call. Per germline, CDR1 KGHSH and CDR2 LQKENI. This CDR3 region has 15 residues. V was cut by 5 bases and J by 2 bases, with 16 bases left in between. In DNA form, the CDR3 reads TGTGCCAGCTCAGGCCCGGATCGCCCTCCCTACGAGCAGTACTTC. Protein product: CASSGPDRPPYEQYF.

This clonotype was counted at least ten times. The rearrangement links TRBV29-1 to TRBJ2-7, with D possibly TRBD1 on 5 matching bases. The CDR3 loop spans 14 amino acids. Between the trimmed V and J ends, which lost 3 bases and 6 bases, there was a span of 18 bases. Germline V CDR1 and CDR2: SQVTM, ANQGSEA. CDR3 sequence reads: CSVEGEGVVGEQYF. In nucleotides, the CDR3 is TGCAGCGTTGAGGGCGAAGGGGTAGTGGGCGAGCAGTACTTC.

In this sample, this clonotype turned up many times. The chain uses TRBV7-8 and TRBJ2-7; unclear D gene. The CDR3 is 14 amino acids. CDR1 and CDR2 from the germline V gene are SGHVS and FQNEAQ. The germline V and J ends were trimmed by 5 bases and 2 bases, with 13 bases remaining between them. The chain's CDR3 is CASSLLGEAYEQYF. CDR3 nucleotides: TGTGCCAGCAGCCTTCTAGGTGAGGCCTACGAGCAGTACTTC.

This clonotype was observed many times. This chain links TRBV6-2 or TRBV6-3 with TRBJ1-1; TRBD1 aligns across 7 bases. The V gene's germline CDR1 is MNHEY and CDR2 SVGEGT. The trim removed 2 bases at V and 4 bases at J, leaving 4 bases unmatched. The CDR3 length is 14 residues. The DNA of the CDR3 is TGTGCCAGCAGTTACGAGAGGGGGCTCACTGAAGCTTTCTTT. Its translation: CASSYERGLTEAFF.

This clonotype was seen many times. This chain links TRBV19 with TRBJ2-7; D ambiguous. Trimming stripped 1 base from V and 3 bases from J, with 7 bases between. The germline V gene encodes CDR1 LNHDA and CDR2 SQIVND (reference sequence). The CDR3 contains 13 residues. CDR3 in amino acids: CASSIGPGYEQYF. CDR3 DNA: TGTGCCAGTAGTATAGGGCCAGGCTACGAGCAGTACTTC.

This clonotype has a count of ten or more. CDR3 residues: CASSETGGTYEQYF. For the CDR3, the DNA is TGCGCCAGCAGTGAGACAGGGGGCACCTACGAGCAGTACTTC. This sequence joins TRBV5-1 and TRBJ2-7; 10 bases are a match to TRBD1. With V trimmed by 5 bases and J by 2 bases, 4 bases remained unmatched. There are 14 residues in the CDR3. CDR1 SGHRS and CDR2 YFSETQ come from the germline V gene.

In its sample, this clonotype was seen many times. The V call is TRBV24-1, the J call TRBJ2-5, with TRBD1 identical over 10 bases. From germline, CDR1 is KGHDR and CDR2 SFDVKD. J gave up 3 bases and V 4 bases, and 13 bases lay outside the gene matches. The CDR3 length is 18 residues. CDR3 nucleotide sequence: TGTGCCACCAGTGAACCCCCGGGGACAGGGGTTGTAAAAGAGACCCAGTACTTC. Amino acids: CATSEPPGTGVVKETQYF.

This clonotype was detected ten times or more. The J gene is TRBJ2-7, the V gene TRBV7-2, with TRBD2 matching over 10 bases. CDR3 length: 16 residues. CDR1 SGHTA and CDR2 FQGNSA come from the germline V gene. After removal of 5 bases from V and 4 bases from J, the junction contained 11 bases not matched to a gene. In nucleotides, the CDR3 is TGTGCCAGCAGCCCCCCTACTAGCGGGAATGCTTACGAGCAGTACTTC. This sequence encodes CASSPPTSGNAYEQYF.

Ten or more counts support this clonotype. The chain employs TRBV6-5 and TRBJ2-1, with 12 bases that match TRBD2. Germline assignment: CDR1 MNHEY and CDR2 SVGAGI. Germline trimming cut 0 bases from V and 10 bases from J; bases unmatched to any gene: 7. The CDR3 extends over 16 amino acids. CDR3 in DNA: TGTGCCAGCAGTTACTCAACTAGCGGGAGGCGTTCCGAGCAGTTCTTC. Amino acids: CASSYSTSGRRSEQFF.

This clonotype was seen at least ten times. J is TRBJ2-1 and V is TRBV29-1, with D perhaps TRBD2 (6 bases). Trimming removed 3 bases at V and 0 bases at J, with 18 bases between. Germline V CDR1 and CDR2: SQVTM, ANQGSEA. CDR3 length: 17 amino acids. The CDR3: CSVDGLATTSSYNEQFF. CDR3 coding DNA: TGCAGCGTTGATGGTCTAGCGACCACTAGCTCCTACAATGAGCAGTTCTTC.

This clonotype was found many times. The chain links TRBV27 to TRBJ2-1, with D tentatively TRBD2 (6 bases). In germline, CDR1 is MNHEY, CDR2 SMNVEV (reference sequence). The ends were cut back, 0 bases at V and 4 bases at J, with 13 bases in the middle. The CDR3 runs 16 residues. CDR3 loop: CASSLSWRDYYNEQFF. The CDR3 nucleotides read TGTGCCAGCAGTTTATCGTGGCGGGATTATTACAATGAGCAGTTCTTC.